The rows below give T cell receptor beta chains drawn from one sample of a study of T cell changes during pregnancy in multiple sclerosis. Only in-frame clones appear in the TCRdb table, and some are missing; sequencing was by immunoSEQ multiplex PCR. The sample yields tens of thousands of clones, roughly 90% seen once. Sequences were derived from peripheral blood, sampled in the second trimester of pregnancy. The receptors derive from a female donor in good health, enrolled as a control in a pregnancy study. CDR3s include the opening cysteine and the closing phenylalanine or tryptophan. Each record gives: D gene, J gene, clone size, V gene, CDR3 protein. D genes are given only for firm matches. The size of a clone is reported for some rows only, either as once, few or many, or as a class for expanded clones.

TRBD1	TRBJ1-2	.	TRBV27	CASSLRTGIVEGYTF
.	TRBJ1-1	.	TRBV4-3	CASSQGGFGGLNTEAFF
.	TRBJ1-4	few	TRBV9	CASSVAGTNEKLFF
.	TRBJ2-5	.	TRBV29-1	CSVENPAGNQGETQYF
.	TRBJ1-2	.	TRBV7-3	CASSLVRGLLNYGYTF
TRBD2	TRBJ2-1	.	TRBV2	CASSVGILAGGYNEQFF
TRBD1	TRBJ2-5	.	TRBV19	CASSASYHGTEETQYF
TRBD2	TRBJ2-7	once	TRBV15	CATSVENSGRRIEQYF
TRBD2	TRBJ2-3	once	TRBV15	CATSSTGGRADTQYF
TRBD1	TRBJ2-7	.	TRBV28	CASSSTGGPNYEQYF
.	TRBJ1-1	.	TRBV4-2	CASSLAGNTEAFF
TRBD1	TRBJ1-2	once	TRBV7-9	CASTPGQGDYGYTF
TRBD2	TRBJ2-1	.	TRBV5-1	CASSLARTKSGIRMGQFF
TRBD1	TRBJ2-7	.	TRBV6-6	CASSYGTGVSYEQYF
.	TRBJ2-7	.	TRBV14	CASSQGSGTTYEQYF
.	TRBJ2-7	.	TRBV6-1	CASSVTGTNTYEQYF